This is a list of T cell receptor beta chains from one sample in a study of cytomegalovirus exposure and HLA in healthy donors. TCRdb's copy holds only in-frame clones and misses some; the assay was immunoSEQ multiplex PCR. The sample holds some 150,000 clones, 75% to 80% seen once. The sequencing input was PBMCs. These receptors were collected from a male donor in good health and CMV-seronegative. Both conserved end residues are part of each CDR3. A D gene is named only where the DNA matches it firmly. For some rows the clone size is stated as once, few or many, or as a class when expanded; others skip it.

CDR3 protein: CASSPRTGSYNEQFF
CDR3 DNA: TGTGCCAGCAGTCCGAGGACGGGGTCCTACAATGAGCAGTTCTTC
J gene: TRBJ2-1
V gene: TRBV2
clone size: .
D gene: .

CDR3 protein: CASSLAGLLNINEQFF
CDR3 DNA: TGTGCCAGCAGCCTAGCGGGACTCCTTAACATCAATGAGCAGTTCTTC
J gene: TRBJ2-1
V gene: TRBV14
clone size: .
D gene: TRBD2

CDR3 protein: CASSVEGTGSGEQYF
CDR3 DNA: TGTGCCAGCAGCGTAGAGGGAACAGGGTCGGGGGAGCAGTACTTC
J gene: TRBJ2-7
V gene: TRBV9
clone size: .
D gene: .

CDR3 protein: CASSPTRAGELFF
CDR3 DNA: TGTGCCAGCTCACCAACGCGGGCCGGGGAGCTGTTTTTT
J gene: TRBJ2-2
V gene: TRBV18
clone size: few
D gene: .

CDR3 protein: CASSQGTAASTDTQYF
CDR3 DNA: TGCGCCAGCAGCCAGGGGACAGCTGCTAGCACAGATACGCAGTATTTT
J gene: TRBJ2-3
V gene: TRBV5-1
clone size: .
D gene: TRBD1

CDR3 protein: CASSLDGSNQPQHF
CDR3 DNA: TGCGCCAGCAGCCTGGACGGGAGCAATCAGCCCCAGCATTTT
J gene: TRBJ1-5
V gene: TRBV5-1
clone size: .
D gene: .

CDR3 protein: CASSQHRGNTEAFF
CDR3 DNA: TGCGCCAGCAGTCAACATCGGGGGAACACTGAAGCTTTCTTT
J gene: TRBJ1-1
V gene: TRBV23-1
clone size: .
D gene: .

CDR3 protein: CASSTHDRENTEAFF
CDR3 DNA: TGTGCCAGCAGTACCCACGACAGGGAGAACACTGAAGCTTTCTTT
J gene: TRBJ1-1
V gene: TRBV6-5
clone size: .
D gene: TRBD1

CDR3 protein: CASSPPTGTNTEAFF
CDR3 DNA: TGTGCCAGCTCACCACCGACGGGAACGAACACTGAAGCTTTCTTT
J gene: TRBJ1-1
V gene: TRBV18
clone size: .
D gene: .

CDR3 protein: CASSLGGVASHWGGYTF
CDR3 DNA: TGTGCCAGCAGTTTGGGGGGGGTGGCGTCCCACTGGGGTGGCTACACCTTC
J gene: TRBJ1-2
V gene: TRBV27
clone size: .
D gene: .

CDR3 protein: CASSQYGVAGPYNEQFF
CDR3 DNA: TGCGCCAGCAGCCAGTATGGGGTAGCGGGGCCCTACAATGAGCAGTTCTTC
J gene: TRBJ2-1
V gene: TRBV4-3
clone size: .
D gene: TRBD2

CDR3 protein: CAWTTPDGYTF
CDR3 DNA: TGTGCCTGGACCACGCCGGATGGCTACACCTTC
J gene: TRBJ1-2
V gene: TRBV30
clone size: .
D gene: .

CDR3 protein: CASRALPQTEAFF
CDR3 DNA: TGTGCCAGCAGGGCCTTACCGCAGACAGAAGCTTTCTTT
J gene: TRBJ1-1
V gene: TRBV6-6
clone size: .
D gene: .

CDR3 protein: CASSPPDRDGSPLHF
CDR3 DNA: TGTGCCAGCTCACCTCCCGACAGGGACGGTTCACCCCTCCACTTT
J gene: TRBJ1-6
V gene: TRBV18
clone size: .
D gene: TRBD1

CDR3 protein: CASSLGIALSTDTQYF
CDR3 DNA: TGTGCCAGCAGCTTAGGAATAGCCTTAAGCACAGATACGCAGTATTTT
J gene: TRBJ2-3
V gene: TRBV7-6
clone size: .
D gene: .

CDR3 protein: CASSLDPETSGGNEQFF
CDR3 DNA: TGTGCCAGCAGCTTAGATCCGGAGACTAGCGGGGGGAATGAGCAGTTCTTC
J gene: TRBJ2-1
V gene: TRBV11-3
clone size: few
D gene: TRBD2

CDR3 protein: CAISGGGGATNGYTF
CDR3 DNA: TGTGCCATCAGTGGAGGGGGAGGGGCGACAAATGGCTACACCTTC
J gene: TRBJ1-2
V gene: TRBV10-3
clone size: .
D gene: .

CDR3 protein: CASSRGTGGREKLFF
CDR3 DNA: TGTGCCAGCAGCCGGGGGACAGGGGGTCGAGAAAAACTGTTTTTT
J gene: TRBJ1-4
V gene: TRBV11-2
clone size: .
D gene: TRBD1

CDR3 protein: CASSAGFGYGYTF
CDR3 DNA: TGTGCCAGCAGTGCCGGTTTCGGCTATGGCTACACCTTC
J gene: TRBJ1-2
V gene: TRBV6-1
clone size: .
D gene: .

CDR3 protein: CASSRGGSYNEQFF
CDR3 DNA: TGCGCCAGCAGCAGGGGGGGGTCCTACAATGAGCAGTTCTTC
J gene: TRBJ2-1
V gene: TRBV5-1
clone size: .
D gene: .

CDR3 protein: CASSALPAKTGYGYTF
CDR3 DNA: TGTGCCAGCAGCGCCTTACCTGCCAAGACAGGTTATGGCTACACCTTC
J gene: TRBJ1-2
V gene: TRBV9
clone size: .
D gene: .

CDR3 protein: CASSSIYQGSDTEAFF
CDR3 DNA: TGTGCCAGCAGTTCTATCTATCAGGGAAGTGACACTGAAGCTTTCTTT
J gene: TRBJ1-1
V gene: TRBV6-5
clone size: .
D gene: .

CDR3 protein: CASSIETGGLSYTF
CDR3 DNA: TGTGCCAGTAGTATCGAGACAGGGGGCCTAAGCTACACCTTC
J gene: TRBJ1-2
V gene: TRBV19
clone size: .
D gene: TRBD1

CDR3 protein: CASSLRGGDPPGTQYF
CDR3 DNA: TGTGCCAGCAGCTTAAGGGGGGGCGACCCCCCGGGTACGCAGTATTTT
J gene: TRBJ2-3
V gene: TRBV6-6
clone size: .
D gene: .

CDR3 protein: CATSQGGSGNTIYF
CDR3 DNA: TGCGCCACCAGTCAGGGGGGCTCTGGAAACACCATATATTTT
J gene: TRBJ1-3
V gene: TRBV5-1
clone size: .
D gene: TRBD1

CDR3 protein: CASSPRTGGGGGKNIQYF
CDR3 DNA: TGTGCCAGTAGTCCCCGGACAGGGGGCGGTGGGGGCAAAAACATTCAGTACTTC
J gene: TRBJ2-4
V gene: TRBV19
clone size: .
D gene: TRBD1

CDR3 protein: CAISDLHFSGANVLTF
CDR3 DNA: TGTGCCATCAGTGACCTCCACTTCTCTGGGGCCAACGTCCTGACTTTC
J gene: TRBJ2-6
V gene: TRBV10-3
clone size: few
D gene: .

CDR3 protein: CASSGKPGTGYVEQYF
CDR3 DNA: TGTGCCAGCAGTGGGAAACCCGGGACAGGGTATGTAGAGCAGTACTTC
J gene: TRBJ2-7
V gene: TRBV2
clone size: .
D gene: TRBD1

CDR3 protein: CASSARGTSGGVETQYF
CDR3 DNA: TGTGCCAGCAGCGCACGAGGGACTAGCGGGGGGGTTGAGACCCAGTACTTC
J gene: TRBJ2-5
V gene: TRBV7-9
clone size: few
D gene: TRBD2

CDR3 protein: CASSLGGWGGTDTQYF
CDR3 DNA: TGTGCCAGCAGCTTAGGAGGGTGGGGGGGCACAGATACGCAGTATTTT
J gene: TRBJ2-3
V gene: TRBV11-2
clone size: .
D gene: .

CDR3 protein: CASSSSDTYEQYF
CDR3 DNA: TGTGCCAGCAGTTCCAGTGATACCTACGAGCAGTACTTC
J gene: TRBJ2-7
V gene: TRBV6-6
clone size: .
D gene: .

CDR3 protein: CASSHVRGMNTEAFF
CDR3 DNA: TGCGCCAGCAGCCACGTCAGGGGGATGAACACTGAAGCTTTCTTT
J gene: TRBJ1-1
V gene: TRBV4-3
clone size: .
D gene: TRBD1

CDR3 protein: CASSLAGNMNTEAFF
CDR3 DNA: TGTGCCAGCAGCTTAGCGGGAAACATGAACACTGAAGCTTTCTTT
J gene: TRBJ1-1
V gene: TRBV11-2
clone size: .
D gene: .

CDR3 protein: CASSSQRVFYTF
CDR3 DNA: TGTGCCAGCAGTTCCCAGCGGGTGTTCTACACCTTC
J gene: TRBJ1-2
V gene: TRBV6-5
clone size: .
D gene: .

CDR3 protein: CASSFRQGAINEQFF
CDR3 DNA: TGTGCCAGCAGCTTTAGGCAGGGGGCAATCAATGAGCAGTTCTTC
J gene: TRBJ2-1
V gene: TRBV5-4
clone size: .
D gene: TRBD1

CDR3 protein: CASSPASSLFAGYGYTF
CDR3 DNA: TGTGCCAGCAGCCCCGCCTCCTCCCTGTTCGCGGGGTATGGCTACACCTTC
J gene: TRBJ1-2
V gene: TRBV11-2
clone size: .
D gene: .

CDR3 protein: CSSSLGRTKNTEAFF
CDR3 DNA: TGTTCCAGCAGCTTAGGTAGGACAAAGAACACTGAAGCTTTCTTT
J gene: TRBJ1-1
V gene: TRBV7-9
clone size: .
D gene: .

CDR3 protein: CASSLRGGWYNEQFF
CDR3 DNA: TGTGCCAGCAGCTTAAGAGGGGGCTGGTACAATGAGCAGTTCTTC
J gene: TRBJ2-1
V gene: TRBV11-3
clone size: .
D gene: TRBD1

CDR3 protein: CASSPSEYGYTF
CDR3 DNA: TGCGCCAGCAGCCCGTCGGAGTATGGCTACACCTTC
J gene: TRBJ1-2
V gene: TRBV4-1
clone size: .
D gene: .

CDR3 protein: CASILLTSGTYEQYF
CDR3 DNA: TGTGCCAGCATTCTTCTAACTAGCGGGACCTACGAGCAGTACTTC
J gene: TRBJ2-7
V gene: TRBV6-1
clone size: .
D gene: TRBD2

CDR3 protein: CASSLDRLPGQGINNEQFF
CDR3 DNA: TGTGCCAGCAGTTTAGATCGACTCCCTGGACAGGGGATCAACAATGAGCAGTTCTTC
J gene: TRBJ2-1
V gene: TRBV27
clone size: once
D gene: TRBD1

CDR3 protein: CASSTRSQNTEAFF
CDR3 DNA: TGTGCCAGCAGTACCAGGTCCCAGAACACTGAAGCTTTCTTT
J gene: TRBJ1-1
V gene: TRBV2
clone size: .
D gene: .

CDR3 protein: CASSPGTSINNEQFF
CDR3 DNA: TGTGCCAGCAGCCCCGGGACTAGCATAAACAATGAGCAGTTCTTC
J gene: TRBJ2-1
V gene: TRBV7-8
clone size: .
D gene: TRBD2

CDR3 protein: CASSRPGGNEKLFF
CDR3 DNA: TGTGCCAGTAGTCGTCCAGGGGGGAATGAAAAACTGTTTTTT
J gene: TRBJ1-4
V gene: TRBV19
clone size: .
D gene: TRBD1